This TCR beta chain emerged from a study of T cell changes during pregnancy in multiple sclerosis. Repertoires were generated with immunoSEQ multiplex PCR, while TCRdb's copy carries only in-frame clones and drops some. The sample consists of roughly 57,000 clones, over 85% of them appearing once. V shed 0 bases, J shed 5 bases, and the junction held 7 bases outside the gene matches. The CDR3 is made up of 16 amino acids. Germline CDR1 is WSHSY and CDR2 is SAAADI. The sample here was CD8+ T cells from peripheral blood mononuclear cells, taken before pregnancy. This chain uses TRBV10-2 with TRBJ2-5, with 9 bases matching TRBD2. The receptor was isolated from a female donor with multiple sclerosis, enrolled in a pregnancy study. The CDR3 DNA reads TGCGCCAGCAGTGAGTCCTCCTTAGCGGGGGCGGAGACCCAGTACTTC. It encodes CASSESSLAGAETQYF.